This entry features one T cell receptor beta chain sequence. Its antigen is still unknown. The data belong to a study of CXCR3-negative and CXCR3-positive naive CD8 T cells. The CDR3 totals 18 residues. The V gene's germline CDR1 is GTSNPN and CDR2 SVGIG (reference sequence). Regarding the study as a whole: In CXCR3-positive naive cells, the TRB CDR3s were more hydrophobic than in CXCR3-negative naive cells.

The study made its TRB cDNA libraries by 5' RACE, adding UMI labels. TCRdb re-called the 5' RACE reads, yielding one record per CDR3 amino acid sequence without DNA. The sample's table shows around 60,000 distinct CDR3 sequences. The sample comprised naive CXCR3+ CD8+ T cells from blood. Noted subset: CD45RO-CCR7+CD27+CD95- naive CD8+ T cells expressing CXCR3 (TNR3+). This clonotype was sampled from a human donor in good health. Some clones in this sample may be carry-over from other donors' samples. The chain couples TRBV30 to TRBJ2-1; TCRdb names TRBD1, which stays unverified in the absence of DNA. This chain's CDR3 is CACYRDSGTLSAYNEQFF.